The clone carrying this T cell receptor (beta chain) occurred a few times. Its specificity is not known. This specimen belongs to a study of response to subunit inactivated influenza vaccine. TCRdb processed the RT-PCR reads anew with MiXCR; each CDR3 protein has one entry. The data contain 550,000 to 800,000 distinct CDR3 sequences, approximately 13% of them seen just once; the ten biggest clones take up roughly 6.4%. Overall study results and limits: The authors suggested that few new T cells are recruited per seasonal influenza vaccination.

Sequences were derived from PBMCs from blood, sampled approximately 15 days before vaccination. The clonotype was recovered from a man in his fifties who received an inactivated influenza vaccine.

Written as DNA, the CDR3 is TGCGCCAGCAGCTCAAGCGGGAGGGCTGAAAACATTCAGTACTTC. Translated, it gives CASSSSGRAENIQYF. The J gene is TRBJ2-4, the V gene TRBV5-1; 10 positions match TRBD2. The V and J ends lost 3 bases and 5 bases, in that order; junction bases with no gene match: 5. Germline V lookup: CDR1 SGHRS, CDR2 YFSETQ. The length of the CDR3 is 15 residues.